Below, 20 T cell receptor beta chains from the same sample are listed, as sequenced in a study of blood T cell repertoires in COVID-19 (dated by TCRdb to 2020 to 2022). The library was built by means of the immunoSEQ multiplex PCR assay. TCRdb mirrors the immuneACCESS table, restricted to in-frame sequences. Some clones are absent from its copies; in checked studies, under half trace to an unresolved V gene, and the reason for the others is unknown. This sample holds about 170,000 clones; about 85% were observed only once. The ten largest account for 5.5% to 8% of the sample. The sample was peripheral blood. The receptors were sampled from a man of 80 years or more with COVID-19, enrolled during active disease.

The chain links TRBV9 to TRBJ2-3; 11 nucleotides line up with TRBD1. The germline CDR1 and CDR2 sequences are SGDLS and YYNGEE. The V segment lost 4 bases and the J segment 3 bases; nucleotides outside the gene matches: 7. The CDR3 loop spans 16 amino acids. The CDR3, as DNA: TGTGCCAGCAGCCAAGCCGGGACAGGGGGAACAGATACGCAGTATTTT. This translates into CASSQAGTGGTDTQYF.

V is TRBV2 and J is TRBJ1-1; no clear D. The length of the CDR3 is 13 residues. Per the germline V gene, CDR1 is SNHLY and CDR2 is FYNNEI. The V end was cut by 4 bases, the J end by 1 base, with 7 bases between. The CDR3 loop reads CASSAGENTEAFF. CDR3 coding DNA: TGTGCCAGCAGTGCCGGGGAGAACACTGAAGCTTTCTTT.

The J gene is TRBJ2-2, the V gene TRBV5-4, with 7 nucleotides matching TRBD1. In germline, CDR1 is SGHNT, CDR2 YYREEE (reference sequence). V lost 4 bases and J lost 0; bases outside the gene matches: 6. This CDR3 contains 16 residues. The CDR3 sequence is CASSPWDRANTGELFF. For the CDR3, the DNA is TGTGCCAGCAGCCCCTGGGACAGAGCGAACACCGGGGAGCTGTTTTTT.

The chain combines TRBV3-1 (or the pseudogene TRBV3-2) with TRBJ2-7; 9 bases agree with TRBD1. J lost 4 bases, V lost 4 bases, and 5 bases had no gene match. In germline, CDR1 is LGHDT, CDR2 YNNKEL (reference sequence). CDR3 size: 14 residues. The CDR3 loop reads CASSLGGTGYEQYF. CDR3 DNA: TGTGCCAGCAGCCTTGGGGGGACAGGGTACGAGCAGTACTTC.

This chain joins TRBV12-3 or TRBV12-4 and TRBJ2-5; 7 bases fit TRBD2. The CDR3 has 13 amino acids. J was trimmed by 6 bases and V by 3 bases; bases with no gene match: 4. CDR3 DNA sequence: TGTGCCAGCAGTTTTGGGAGGGGTCAGACCCAGTACTTC. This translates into CASSFGRGQTQYF.

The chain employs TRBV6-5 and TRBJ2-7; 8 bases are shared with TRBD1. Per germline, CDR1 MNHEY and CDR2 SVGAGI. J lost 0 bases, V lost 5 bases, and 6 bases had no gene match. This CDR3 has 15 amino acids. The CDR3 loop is CASSLRDRLSYEQYF. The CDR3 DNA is TGTGCCAGCAGTCTCCGGGACAGGCTCTCCTACGAGCAGTACTTC.

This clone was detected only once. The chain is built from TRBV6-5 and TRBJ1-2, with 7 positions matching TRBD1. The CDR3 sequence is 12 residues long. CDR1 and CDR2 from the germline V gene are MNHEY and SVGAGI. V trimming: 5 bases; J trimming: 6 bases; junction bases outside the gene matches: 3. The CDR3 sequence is CASSRQGDGYTF. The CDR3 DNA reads TGTGCCAGCAGTAGACAGGGAGATGGCTACACCTTC.

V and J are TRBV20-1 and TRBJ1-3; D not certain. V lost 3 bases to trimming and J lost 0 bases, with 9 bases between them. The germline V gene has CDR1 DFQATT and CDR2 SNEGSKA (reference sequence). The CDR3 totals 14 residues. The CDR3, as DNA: TGCAGTGCTAGTTCCCGGGACTCTGGAAACACCATATATTTT. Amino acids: CSASSRDSGNTIYF.

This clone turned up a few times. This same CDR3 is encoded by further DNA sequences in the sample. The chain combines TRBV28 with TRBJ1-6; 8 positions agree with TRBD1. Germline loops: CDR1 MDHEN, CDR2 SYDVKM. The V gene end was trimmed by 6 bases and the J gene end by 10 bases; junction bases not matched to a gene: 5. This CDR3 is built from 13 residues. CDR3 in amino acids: CASRRTGGSPLHF. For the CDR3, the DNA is TGTGCCAGCAGGAGAACAGGGGGATCACCCCTCCACTTT.

The DNA of the CDR3 is TGCGCCAGCAGCCAAGATACAGGGGGACCACAAGCTTTCTTT. This encodes CASSQDTGGPQAFF. This sequence joins TRBV4-1 and TRBJ1-1; 8 bases match TRBD1. V was pared by 0 bases and J by 9 bases, with 6 bases of the junction left unmatched. The CDR3 spans 14 residues. CDR1 and CDR2 from the germline V gene are MGHRA and YSYEKL.

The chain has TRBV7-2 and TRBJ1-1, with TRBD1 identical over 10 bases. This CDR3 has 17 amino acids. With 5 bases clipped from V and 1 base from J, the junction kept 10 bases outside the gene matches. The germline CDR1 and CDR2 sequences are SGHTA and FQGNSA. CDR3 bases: TGTGCCAGCAGCCCCCGAGACAGGGGGCAGGGGAACACTGAAGCTTTCTTT. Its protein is CASSPRDRGQGNTEAFF.

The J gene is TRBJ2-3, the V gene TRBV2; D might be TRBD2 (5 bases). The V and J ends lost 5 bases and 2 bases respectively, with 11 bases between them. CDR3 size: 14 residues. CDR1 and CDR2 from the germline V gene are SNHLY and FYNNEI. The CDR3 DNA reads TGTGCCAGCAGTCGCACTAGATACACAGATACGCAGTATTTT. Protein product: CASSRTRYTDTQYF.

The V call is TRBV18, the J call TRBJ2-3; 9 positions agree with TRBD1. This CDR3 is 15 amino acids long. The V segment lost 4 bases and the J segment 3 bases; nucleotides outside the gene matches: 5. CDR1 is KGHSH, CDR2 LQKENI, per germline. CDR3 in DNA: TGTGCCAGCTCACTGGACAGGGGTGGAACAGATACGCAGTATTTT. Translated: CASSLDRGGTDTQYF.

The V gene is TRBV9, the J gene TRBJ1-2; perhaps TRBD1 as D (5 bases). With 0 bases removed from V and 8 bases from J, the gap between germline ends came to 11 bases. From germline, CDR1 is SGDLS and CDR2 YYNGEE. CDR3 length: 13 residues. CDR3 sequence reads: CASSVEGAGGYTF. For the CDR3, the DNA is TGTGCCAGCAGCGTAGAAGGGGCGGGAGGCTACACCTTC.

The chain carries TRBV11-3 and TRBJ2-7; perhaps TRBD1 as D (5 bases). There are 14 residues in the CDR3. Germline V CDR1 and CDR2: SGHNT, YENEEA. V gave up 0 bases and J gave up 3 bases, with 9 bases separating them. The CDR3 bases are TGTGCCAGCAGCTTAGACAGGGCCAACTACGAGCAGTACTTC. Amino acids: CASSLDRANYEQYF.

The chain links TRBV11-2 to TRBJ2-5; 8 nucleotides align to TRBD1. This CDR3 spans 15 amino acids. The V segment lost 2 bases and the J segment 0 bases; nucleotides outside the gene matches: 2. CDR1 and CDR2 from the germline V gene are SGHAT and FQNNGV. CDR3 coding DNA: TGTGCCAGCAGCTTACTGGACAGGGACCAAGAGACCCAGTACTTC. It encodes CASSLLDRDQETQYF. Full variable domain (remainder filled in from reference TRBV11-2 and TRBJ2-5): EAGVAQSPRYKIIEKRQSVAFWCNPISGHATLYWYQQILGQGPKLLIQFQNNGVVDDSQLPKDRFSAERLKGVDSTLKIQPAKLEDSAVYLCASSLLDRDQETQYFGPGTRLLVL.

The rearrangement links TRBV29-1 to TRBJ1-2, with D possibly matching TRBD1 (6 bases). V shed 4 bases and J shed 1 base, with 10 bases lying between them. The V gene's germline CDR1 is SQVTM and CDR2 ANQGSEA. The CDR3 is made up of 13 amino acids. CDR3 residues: CSVVGAHNYGYTF. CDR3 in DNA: TGCAGCGTTGTGGGGGCGCATAACTATGGCTACACCTTC.

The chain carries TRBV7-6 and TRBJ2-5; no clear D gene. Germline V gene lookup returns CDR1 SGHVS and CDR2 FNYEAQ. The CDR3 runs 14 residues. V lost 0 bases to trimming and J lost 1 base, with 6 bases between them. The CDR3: CASSLAGGQETQYF. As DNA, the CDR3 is TGTGCCAGCAGCTTAGCCGGCGGCCAAGAGACCCAGTACTTC. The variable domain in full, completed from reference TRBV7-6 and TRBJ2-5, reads GAGVSQSPRYKVTKRGQDVALRCDPISGHVSLYWYRQALGQGPEFLTYFNYEAQQDKSGLPNDRFSAERPEGSISTLTIQRTEQRDSAMYRCASSLAGGQETQYFGPGTRLLVL.

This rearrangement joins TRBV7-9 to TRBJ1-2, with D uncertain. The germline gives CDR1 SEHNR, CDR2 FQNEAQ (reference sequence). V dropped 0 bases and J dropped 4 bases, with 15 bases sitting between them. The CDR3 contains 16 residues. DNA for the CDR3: TGTGCCAGCAGCTTAGCGCGGCAGCCTCACGTCTATGGCTACACCTTC. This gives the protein CASSLARQPHVYGYTF.

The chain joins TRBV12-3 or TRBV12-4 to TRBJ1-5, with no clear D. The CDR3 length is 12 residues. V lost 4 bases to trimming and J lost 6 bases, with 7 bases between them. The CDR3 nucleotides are TGTGCCAGCAGTTATGGGCGTCAGCCCCAGCATTTT. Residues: CASSYGRQPQHF.